The T cell receptor beta chain under discussion was sequenced for a study of cytomegalovirus exposure and HLA in healthy donors. 60 Vbeta and 13 Jbeta primers were used in PCR. Sequencing used immunoSEQ multiplex PCR; TCRdb keeps in-frame clones, though not all of them. The table lists fewer than 250,000 clones, under 85% of them singletons. Trimming removed 7 bases from V and 7 bases from J, with 16 bases in between. This CDR3 region has 13 residues. From germline, CDR1 is MDHEN and CDR2 SYDVKM. Material: PBMCs. The sequence derives from a woman aged 18-29 years in good health and CMV-seronegative. The chain uses TRBV28 and TRBJ2-5; a possible D gene is TRBD1 (5 bases). The CDR3 region is CASTRTGLVTQYF. The CDR3 coding sequence is TGTGCCAGCACCCGAACAGGTTTAGTGACCCAGTACTTC.